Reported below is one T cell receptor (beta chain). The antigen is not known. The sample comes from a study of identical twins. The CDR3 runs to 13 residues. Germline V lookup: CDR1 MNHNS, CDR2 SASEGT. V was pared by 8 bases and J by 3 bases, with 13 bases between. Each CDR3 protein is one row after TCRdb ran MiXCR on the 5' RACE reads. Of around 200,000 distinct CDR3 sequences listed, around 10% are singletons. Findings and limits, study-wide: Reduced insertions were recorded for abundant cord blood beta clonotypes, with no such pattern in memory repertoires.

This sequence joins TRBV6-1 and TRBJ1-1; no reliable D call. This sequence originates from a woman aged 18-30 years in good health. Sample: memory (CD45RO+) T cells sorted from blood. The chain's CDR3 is CASRWGSDTEAFF. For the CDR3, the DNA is TGTGCCAGCCGCTGGGGTTCCGACACTGAAGCTTTCTTT.